A single sample gave rise to the 9 T cell receptor beta chains below, sequenced in a study of blood T cell repertoires in COVID-19. The protocol was immunoSEQ multiplex PCR, while the TCRdb copy is restricted to in-frame clones and leaves out a portion. The sample holds around 120,000 clones, 85% to 90% seen once. Sequencing input: peripheral blood. The receptors were gathered from a woman between 70 and 85 years old with acute or convalescent COVID-19.

The chain uses TRBV29-1 and TRBJ2-1, with 7 bases fitting TRBD2. V was pared by 6 bases and J by 7 bases, with 3 bases of the junction left unmatched. The length of the CDR3 is 11 residues. Germline CDR1 is SQVTM and CDR2 is ANQGSEA. The DNA of the CDR3 is TGCAGCGTGGGGAGGGCAAATGAGCAGTTCTTC. Protein: CSVGRANEQFF.

V and J are TRBV5-6 and TRBJ2-7; the D gene is possibly TRBD1 (6 bases). The CDR3 contains 13 residues. In germline, CDR1 is SGHDT, CDR2 YYEEEE. Between the trimmed V and J ends, which lost 3 bases and 5 bases, there was a span of 12 bases. CDR3 nucleotide sequence: TGTGCCAGCAGCTCCTCAGGGACAAACGAGCAGTACTTC. It codes for CASSSSGTNEQYF.

The chain couples TRBV5-1 to TRBJ1-1; D gene ambiguous. Germline CDR1 SGHRS, CDR2 YFSETQ. The CDR3 covers 12 residues. Trimming left V 4 bases short and J 5 bases short, with 9 bases between. CDR3 protein: CASSHGRTEAFF. The CDR3 coding sequence is TGCGCCAGCAGCCACGGGAGAACTGAAGCTTTCTTT.

This clone was detected once. The rearrangement joins TRBV7-6 to TRBJ1-1, with D possibly matching TRBD1 (6 bases). The CDR3 length is 12 residues. The V gene's germline CDR1 is SGHVS and CDR2 FNYEAQ. V lost 5 bases and J lost 6, with 10 bases in between. The CDR3 loop reads CASSNRDAEAFF. In nucleotides, the CDR3 is TGTGCCAGCAGCAACAGGGACGCTGAAGCTTTCTTT.

The chain is built from TRBV6-4 and TRBJ1-1, with 7 bases identical to TRBD1. V trimming: 6 bases; J trimming: 6 bases; junction bases outside the gene matches: 7. Per the germline V gene, CDR1 is MRHNA and CDR2 is SNTAGT. The CDR3 consists of 13 residues. The DNA of the CDR3 is TGTGCCAGCAGAAAAAAGACAGGGCCTGAAGCTTTCTTT. It specifies CASRKKTGPEAFF.

This chain connects TRBV4-1 to TRBJ2-1; 9 bases are a match to TRBD2. Per germline, CDR1 MGHRA and CDR2 YSYEKL. The CDR3 has 16 residues. J lost 4 bases, V lost 6 bases, and 10 bases had no gene match. CDR3 region: CASSPRPSGVYNEQFF. The DNA of the CDR3 is TGCGCCAGCAGTCCGAGGCCTAGCGGGGTGTACAATGAGCAGTTCTTC.

The chain carries TRBV7-8 and TRBJ1-6, with D possibly TRBD1 on 6 matching bases. Germline V lookup: CDR1 SGHVS, CDR2 FQNEAQ. The ends were cut back, 0 bases at V and 8 bases at J, with 8 bases in the middle. The CDR3 covers 14 residues. Written as DNA, the CDR3 is TGTGCCAGCAGCTTAGCACAGGGCGATTCACCCCTCCACTTT. It encodes CASSLAQGDSPLHF.

The chain is built from TRBV28 and TRBJ1-2; D gene ambiguous. The V gene lost 8 bases and the J gene lost 1 base, with 14 bases spanning the gap. Germline CDR1 MDHEN, CDR2 SYDVKM. The CDR3 is 14 residues long. The CDR3 DNA reads as TGTGCCAGCGCCCCCTCCAGCGGTAACTATGGCTACACCTTC. This translates into CASAPSSGNYGYTF.

The CDR3 protein is CAYRTGRVGEQYF. CDR3 in DNA: TGTGCCTACCGGACAGGGAGGGTAGGCGAGCAGTACTTC. The V call is TRBV30, the J call TRBJ2-7, with D maybe TRBD1 (8 bases). The CDR3 has 13 residues. Looked up from germline, CDR1 is GTSNPN and CDR2 is SVGIG (reference sequence). V was cut by 7 bases and J by 6 bases, with 19 bases left in between.